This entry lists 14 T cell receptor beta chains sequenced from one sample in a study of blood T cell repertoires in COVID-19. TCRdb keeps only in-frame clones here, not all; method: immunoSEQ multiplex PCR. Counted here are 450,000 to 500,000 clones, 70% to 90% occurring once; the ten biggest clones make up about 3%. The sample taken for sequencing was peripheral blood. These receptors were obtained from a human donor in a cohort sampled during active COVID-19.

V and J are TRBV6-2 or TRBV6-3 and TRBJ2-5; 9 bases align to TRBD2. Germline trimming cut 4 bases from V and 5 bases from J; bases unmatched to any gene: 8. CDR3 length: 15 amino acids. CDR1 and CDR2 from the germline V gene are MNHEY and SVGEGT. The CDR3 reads CASSSGGRAQETQYF. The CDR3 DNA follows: TGTGCCAGCAGTTCAGGCGGGAGGGCCCAGGAGACCCAGTACTTC.

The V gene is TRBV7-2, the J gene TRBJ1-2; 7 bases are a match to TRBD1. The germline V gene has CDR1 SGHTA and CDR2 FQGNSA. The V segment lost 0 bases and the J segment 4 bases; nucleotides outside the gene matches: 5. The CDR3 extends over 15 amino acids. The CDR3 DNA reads TGTGCCAGCAGCTTAGCGGGGGACAGCTTCTATGGCTACACCTTC. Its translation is CASSLAGDSFYGYTF.

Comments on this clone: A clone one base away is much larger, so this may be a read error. The CDR3 here is CASSDPGAEAFF. The CDR3 DNA reads TGTGCCAGCAGTGACCCGGGGGCTGAAGCTTTCTTT. The chain couples TRBV28 to TRBJ1-1; weak D call: TRBD1 (5 bases). The CDR3 extends over 12 amino acids. CDR1 is MDHEN, CDR2 SYDVKM, per germline. V lost 5 bases and J 6 bases, leaving 10 bases between the germline ends.

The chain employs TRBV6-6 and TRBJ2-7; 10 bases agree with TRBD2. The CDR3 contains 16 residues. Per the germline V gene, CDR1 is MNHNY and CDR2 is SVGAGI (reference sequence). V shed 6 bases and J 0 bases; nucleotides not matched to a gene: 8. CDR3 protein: CASSDGGTSVSYEQYF. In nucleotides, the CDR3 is TGTGCCAGCAGCGATGGCGGGACTAGCGTCTCCTACGAGCAGTACTTC.

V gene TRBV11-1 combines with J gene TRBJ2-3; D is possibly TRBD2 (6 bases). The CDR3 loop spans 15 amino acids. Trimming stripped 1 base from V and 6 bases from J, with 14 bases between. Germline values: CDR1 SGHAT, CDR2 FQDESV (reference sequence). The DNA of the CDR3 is TGTGCCAGCAGCTTAGTGTCCGGGAGTGGGGATACGCAGTATTTT. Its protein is CASSLVSGSGDTQYF.

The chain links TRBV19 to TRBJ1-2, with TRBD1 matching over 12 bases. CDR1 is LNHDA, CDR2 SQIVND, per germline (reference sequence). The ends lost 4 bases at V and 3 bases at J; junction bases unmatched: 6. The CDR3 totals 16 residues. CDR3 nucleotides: TGTGCCAGTAGTAGGGGACAGGGGGCGGCGGACTATGGCTACACCTTC. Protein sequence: CASSRGQGAADYGYTF.

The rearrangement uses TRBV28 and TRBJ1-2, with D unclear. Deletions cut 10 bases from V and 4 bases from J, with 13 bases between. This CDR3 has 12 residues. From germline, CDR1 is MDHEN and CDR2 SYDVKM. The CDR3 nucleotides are TGTGCCACATTCCGACGGGTCTATGGCTACACCTTC. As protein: CATFRRVYGYTF.

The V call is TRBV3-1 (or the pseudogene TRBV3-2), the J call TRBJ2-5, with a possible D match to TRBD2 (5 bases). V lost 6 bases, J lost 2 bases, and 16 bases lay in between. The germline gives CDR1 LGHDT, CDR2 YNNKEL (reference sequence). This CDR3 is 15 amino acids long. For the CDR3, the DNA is TGTGCCAGCAGACACTTATGGACTCAACAAGAGACCCAGTACTTC. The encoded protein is CASRHLWTQQETQYF.

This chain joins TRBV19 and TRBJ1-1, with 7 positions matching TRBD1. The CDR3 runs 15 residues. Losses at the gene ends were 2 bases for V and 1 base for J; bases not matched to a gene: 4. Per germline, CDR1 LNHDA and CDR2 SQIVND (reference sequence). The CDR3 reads CASSILGGRNTEAFF. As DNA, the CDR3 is TGTGCCAGTAGTATATTAGGGGGCCGGAACACTGAAGCTTTCTTT. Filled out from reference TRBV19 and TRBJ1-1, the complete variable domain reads DGGITQSPKYLFRKEGQNVTLSCEQNLNHDAMYWYRQDPGQGLRLIYYSQIVNDFQKGDIAEGYSVSREKKESFPLTVTSAQKNPTAFYLCASSILGGRNTEAFFGQGTRLTVV.

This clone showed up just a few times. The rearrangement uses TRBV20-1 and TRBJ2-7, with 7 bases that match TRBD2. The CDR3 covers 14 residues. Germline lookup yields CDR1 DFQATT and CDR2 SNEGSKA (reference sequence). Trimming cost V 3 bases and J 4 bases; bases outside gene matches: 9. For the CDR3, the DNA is TGCAGTGCTAGTTCCCAGCGGGAAGGTTACGAGCAGTACTTC. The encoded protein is CSASSQREGYEQYF.

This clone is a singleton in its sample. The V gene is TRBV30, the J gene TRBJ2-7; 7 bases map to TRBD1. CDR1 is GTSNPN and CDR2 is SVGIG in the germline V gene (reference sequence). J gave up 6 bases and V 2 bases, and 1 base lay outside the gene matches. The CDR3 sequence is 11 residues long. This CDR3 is CAWSTGAEQYF. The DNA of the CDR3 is TGTGCCTGGAGTACAGGGGCCGAGCAGTACTTC.

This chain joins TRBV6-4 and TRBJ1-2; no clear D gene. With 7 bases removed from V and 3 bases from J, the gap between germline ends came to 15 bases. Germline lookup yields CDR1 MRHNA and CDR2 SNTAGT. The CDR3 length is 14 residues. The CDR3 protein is CASTRGAGDYGYTF. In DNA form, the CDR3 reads TGTGCCAGCACCCGCGGAGCCGGGGACTATGGCTACACCTTC.

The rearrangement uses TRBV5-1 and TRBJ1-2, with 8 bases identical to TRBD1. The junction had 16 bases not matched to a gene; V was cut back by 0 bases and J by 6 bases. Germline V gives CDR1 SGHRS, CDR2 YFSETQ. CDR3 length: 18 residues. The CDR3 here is CASSLGISKNRGTHGYTF. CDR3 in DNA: TGCGCCAGCAGCTTGGGCATTTCTAAAAACAGGGGGACTCATGGCTACACCTTC. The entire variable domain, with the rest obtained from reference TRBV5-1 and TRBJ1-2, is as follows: KAGVTQTPRYLIKTRGQQVTLSCSPISGHRSVSWYQQTPGQGLQFLFEYFSETQRNKGNFPGRFSGRQFSNSRSEMNVSTLELGDSALYLCASSLGISKNRGTHGYTFGSGTRLTVV.

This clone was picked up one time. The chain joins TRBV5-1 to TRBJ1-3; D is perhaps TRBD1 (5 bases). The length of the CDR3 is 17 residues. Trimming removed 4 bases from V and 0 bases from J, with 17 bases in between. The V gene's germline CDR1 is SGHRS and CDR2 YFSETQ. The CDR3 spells CASSRDLGTFSGNTIYF. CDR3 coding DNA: TGCGCCAGCAGCCGGGACTTAGGGACTTTCTCTGGAAACACCATATATTTT. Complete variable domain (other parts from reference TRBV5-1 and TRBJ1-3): KAGVTQTPRYLIKTRGQQVTLSCSPISGHRSVSWYQQTPGQGLQFLFEYFSETQRNKGNFPGRFSGRQFSNSRSEMNVSTLELGDSALYLCASSRDLGTFSGNTIYFGEGSWLTVV.